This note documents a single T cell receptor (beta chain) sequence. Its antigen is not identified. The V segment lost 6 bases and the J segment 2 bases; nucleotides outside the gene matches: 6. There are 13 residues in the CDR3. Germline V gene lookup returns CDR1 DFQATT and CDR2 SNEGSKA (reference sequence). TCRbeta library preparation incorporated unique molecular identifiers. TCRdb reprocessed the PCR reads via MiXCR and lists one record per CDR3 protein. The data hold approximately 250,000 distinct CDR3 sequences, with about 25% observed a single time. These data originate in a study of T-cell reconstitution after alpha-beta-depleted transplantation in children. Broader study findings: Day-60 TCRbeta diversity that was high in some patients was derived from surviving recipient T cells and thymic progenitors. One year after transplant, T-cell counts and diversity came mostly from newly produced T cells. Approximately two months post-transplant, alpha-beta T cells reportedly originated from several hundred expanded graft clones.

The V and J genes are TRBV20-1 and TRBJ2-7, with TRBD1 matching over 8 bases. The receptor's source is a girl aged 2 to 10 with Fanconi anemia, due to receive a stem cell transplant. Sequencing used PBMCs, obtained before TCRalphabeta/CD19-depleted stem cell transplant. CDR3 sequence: CSAPRQGTYEQYF. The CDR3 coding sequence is TGCAGTGCGCCGCGACAGGGGACCTACGAGCAGTACTTC.